This is a list of T cell receptor beta chains from one sample in a study of CD8 T cells in Susac syndrome. MiXCR, applied by TCRdb to the immunoSEQ multiplex PCR reads, yields one record per CDR3 protein. The profile shows nearly 110,000 distinct CDR3 sequences, around 94% of them singletons. Material: CD8+ T cells from PBMCs. All receptors derive from a human donor with Susac syndrome. Each CDR3 is given with its conserved first and last residue. D genes are given only for firm matches. Clone sizes are given selectively: once, few, many, or a class where the clone is expanded.

abundance: NA; d_gene: TRBD1; j_gene: TRBJ2-7; v_gene: TRBV7-8; CDR3nt: TGTGCCAGCAGCTTAGGTTTGGGACAGGGGTCCGACGAGCAGTACTTC; CDR3aa: CASSLGLGQGSDEQYF
abundance: NA; d_gene: TRBD1; j_gene: TRBJ2-1; v_gene: TRBV4-3; CDR3nt: TGCGCCAGCAGCCAACTTACCGGCCCAGGAACAGGGGGCTCCTACAATGAGCAGTTCTTC; CDR3aa: CASSQLTGPGTGGSYNEQFF
abundance: few; d_gene: NA; j_gene: TRBJ2-2; v_gene: TRBV7-3; CDR3nt: TGTGCCAGCAGCGGGCGCACCGGGGAGCTGTTTTTT; CDR3aa: CASSGRTGELFF
abundance: NA; d_gene: NA; j_gene: TRBJ1-4; v_gene: TRBV7-3; CDR3nt: TGTGCCAGCAGCTTAGAGGCCCCCCTGTTAAAACTGTTTTTT; CDR3aa: CASSLEAPLLKLFF
abundance: NA; d_gene: NA; j_gene: TRBJ1-3; v_gene: TRBV3-1; CDR3nt: TGTGCCAGCAGCCCTATCAACTCTGGAAACACCATATATTTT; CDR3aa: CASSPINSGNTIYF
abundance: NA; d_gene: NA; j_gene: TRBJ1-1; v_gene: TRBV10-3; CDR3nt: TGTGCCACGGCGGACCCTTTGAACACTGAAGCTTTCTTT; CDR3aa: CATADPLNTEAFF
abundance: NA; d_gene: NA; j_gene: TRBJ1-6; v_gene: TRBV13; CDR3nt: TGTGCCAGCAGCCCCATAGGACAGCAATCACCCCTCCACTTT; CDR3aa: CASSPIGQQSPLHF
abundance: once; d_gene: NA; j_gene: TRBJ2-7; v_gene: TRBV9; CDR3nt: TGTGCCAGCAGCCCTGCGGGGACCGCGGTCGGCGAGCAGTACTTC; CDR3aa: CASSPAGTAVGEQYF
abundance: once; d_gene: TRBD2; j_gene: TRBJ2-1; v_gene: TRBV19; CDR3nt: TGTGCCACCCTAGCGGGGGGGCCTGGGGAGCAGTTCTTC; CDR3aa: CATLAGGPGEQFF
abundance: NA; d_gene: TRBD2; j_gene: TRBJ2-1; v_gene: TRBV9; CDR3nt: TGTGCCAGCAGCGTAGGCGGGGGGCCCGCCAATGAGCAGTTCTTC; CDR3aa: CASSVGGGPANEQFF
abundance: NA; d_gene: NA; j_gene: TRBJ1-2; v_gene: TRBV25-1; CDR3nt: TGTGCCAGCAGTGAATGGGGTGGCTACACCTTC; CDR3aa: CASSEWGGYTF
abundance: NA; d_gene: NA; j_gene: TRBJ1-2; v_gene: TRBV29-1; CDR3nt: TGCAGCGTTGAGGCGCGGGACGGCTACACCTTC; CDR3aa: CSVEARDGYTF
abundance: NA; d_gene: NA; j_gene: TRBJ2-3; v_gene: TRBV11-2; CDR3nt: TGTGCCAGCAGCTTACGAGGTAGCGGAGTCCCATCGCAGTATTTT; CDR3aa: CASSLRGSGVPSQYF
abundance: NA; d_gene: TRBD1; j_gene: TRBJ1-2; v_gene: TRBV2; CDR3nt: TGTGCCAGCAGTGTCGCCGGGACAGGTACCCTGGGCTACACCTTC; CDR3aa: CASSVAGTGTLGYTF
abundance: NA; d_gene: NA; j_gene: TRBJ1-5; v_gene: TRBV2; CDR3nt: TGTGCCAGCACGGGGTCCGGGCAGCCCCAGCATTTT; CDR3aa: CASTGSGQPQHF
abundance: NA; d_gene: TRBD2; j_gene: TRBJ2-1; v_gene: TRBV20-1; CDR3nt: TGCAGTGCTAGAGATCTAGCGGGGGAGGTGCAGTTCTTC; CDR3aa: CSARDLAGEVQFF
abundance: NA; d_gene: NA; j_gene: TRBJ1-6; v_gene: TRBV20-1; CDR3nt: TGCAGTGCTAGAGATCCGGGGGTCTCCAATTCACCCCTCCACTTT; CDR3aa: CSARDPGVSNSPLHF
abundance: NA; d_gene: NA; j_gene: TRBJ1-4; v_gene: TRBV7-9; CDR3nt: TGTGCCAGCAGTGCCTCAGTCCCGGGGTACGATGAAAAACTGTTTTTT; CDR3aa: CASSASVPGYDEKLFF
abundance: once; d_gene: TRBD2; j_gene: TRBJ2-3; v_gene: TRBV15; CDR3nt: TGTGCTACACGAGGGGAGGGGACCACAGATACGCAGTATTTT; CDR3aa: CATRGEGTTDTQYF
abundance: NA; d_gene: NA; j_gene: TRBJ2-1; v_gene: TRBV12-5; CDR3nt: TGTGCTAGTGGTTTGGGACGGGTCCAGTTCTTC; CDR3aa: CASGLGRVQFF
abundance: once; d_gene: NA; j_gene: TRBJ1-1; v_gene: TRBV20-1; CDR3nt: TGCAGTGCTAGACCCAGGGGAGGGGACACTGAAGCTTTCTTT; CDR3aa: CSARPRGGDTEAFF
abundance: few; d_gene: NA; j_gene: TRBJ1-5; v_gene: TRBV5-4; CDR3nt: TGTGCCAGCAGCTTGAGGGGTCAGCCCCAGCATTTT; CDR3aa: CASSLRGQPQHF
abundance: NA; d_gene: NA; j_gene: TRBJ1-2; v_gene: TRBV6-5; CDR3nt: TGTGCCAGCGGACAGAATGGCTACACCTTC; CDR3aa: CASGQNGYTF
abundance: NA; d_gene: TRBD1; j_gene: TRBJ2-7; v_gene: TRBV11-2; CDR3nt: TGTGCCAGCAGCGGCCCGGGACAGAGCTCCTACGAGCAGTACTTC; CDR3aa: CASSGPGQSSYEQYF
abundance: NA; d_gene: NA; j_gene: TRBJ1-2; v_gene: TRBV10-3; CDR3nt: TGTGCCATCAAGGAGGGTTTAGACGGCTACACCTTC; CDR3aa: CAIKEGLDGYTF
abundance: NA; d_gene: NA; j_gene: TRBJ2-7; v_gene: TRBV6-6; CDR3nt: TGTGCCAGCAGTAACAGGGCCCCCTACGAGCAGTACTTC; CDR3aa: CASSNRAPYEQYF
abundance: NA; d_gene: TRBD2; j_gene: TRBJ2-5; v_gene: TRBV9; CDR3nt: TGTGCCAGCAGCGCCACCGCTAGCGGGGGGGACCAAGAGACCCAGTACTTC; CDR3aa: CASSATASGGDQETQYF
abundance: NA; d_gene: TRBD1; j_gene: TRBJ1-1; v_gene: TRBV29-1; CDR3nt: TGCAGCGTTGAGGGACAAGGGACAGCTGAAGCTTTCTTT; CDR3aa: CSVEGQGTAEAFF
abundance: NA; d_gene: TRBD1; j_gene: TRBJ2-5; v_gene: TRBV20-1; CDR3nt: TGCAGTGCTAGAGAAGGGACAGGGAAGGAGACCCAGTACTTC; CDR3aa: CSAREGTGKETQYF
abundance: NA; d_gene: NA; j_gene: TRBJ2-7; v_gene: TRBV9; CDR3nt: TGTGCCAGCAGCCTAGGACAGGGAGGGATCGAGCAGTACTTC; CDR3aa: CASSLGQGGIEQYF
abundance: NA; d_gene: TRBD2; j_gene: TRBJ2-3; v_gene: TRBV5-1; CDR3nt: TGCGCCAGCAGCCTCCTCGGGGGGGCTACAGATACGCAGTATTTT; CDR3aa: CASSLLGGATDTQYF
abundance: NA; d_gene: NA; j_gene: TRBJ1-2; v_gene: TRBV4-1; CDR3nt: TGCGCCAGCAGCCAAGAAGGGGCCGGGACGATCTATGGCTACACCTTC; CDR3aa: CASSQEGAGTIYGYTF
abundance: NA; d_gene: NA; j_gene: TRBJ1-1; v_gene: TRBV4-1; CDR3nt: TGCGCCAGCAGCCAAGTGGGGCAGGAGAACACTGAAGCTTTCTTT; CDR3aa: CASSQVGQENTEAFF
abundance: NA; d_gene: NA; j_gene: TRBJ1-2; v_gene: TRBV29-1; CDR3nt: TGCAGCGCCCTTACAGAGTTTCCACCCGCCGTTAACTATGGCTACACCTTC; CDR3aa: CSALTEFPPAVNYGYTF
abundance: NA; d_gene: NA; j_gene: TRBJ2-4; v_gene: TRBV12-3/TRBV12-4; CDR3nt: TGTGCCAGCAGTTTTGACGAAGCCAAAAACATTCAGTACTTC; CDR3aa: CASSFDEAKNIQYF
abundance: NA; d_gene: TRBD1; j_gene: TRBJ1-5; v_gene: TRBV6-2/TRBV6-3; CDR3nt: TGTGCCAGCAATACTCAGGGGGCTGGTCAGCCCCAGCATTTT; CDR3aa: CASNTQGAGQPQHF
abundance: NA; d_gene: TRBD2; j_gene: TRBJ2-7; v_gene: TRBV11-1; CDR3nt: TGTGCCAGCAGCCCACCCAGCGGGGTCTACGAGCAGTACTTC; CDR3aa: CASSPPSGVYEQYF